This T cell receptor beta chain was sequenced during a study of blood T cell repertoires in COVID-19. Study-level information: Both acute and convalescent COVID-19 samples were obtained from the United States, Italy and Spain.

The CDR3 is made up of 18 amino acids. Germline CDR1 and CDR2: SGHVS and FQNEAQ. The V and J ends lost 1 base and 5 bases, in that order; junction bases with no gene match: 12. Original processing methods: The assay estimated nucleated cells by amplifying reference gene primers. Libraries were prepared by immunoSEQ multiplex PCR; TCRdb keeps only in-frame clonotypes and omits some of them. That table gives V, J and clone size, and the DNA gave D and trimming. Counted here are tens of thousands of clones, 75% to 90% occurring once; the ten biggest clones make up around 8.3%. This TCR came from a human donor with active COVID-19. The donor label of this sample is uncertain. The specimen was peripheral blood. The V call is TRBV7-8, the J call TRBJ2-1; 9 nucleotides agree with TRBD1. CDR3 coding DNA: TGTGCCAGCAGCTTAGTTTCGATGTTGGGACAGGGTGACAATGAGCAGTTCTTC. Protein product: CASSLVSMLGQGDNEQFF.